Shown below are 30 T cell receptor beta chains from a single sample sequenced in a study of brain T cells in children with intractable seizures. The method was immunoSEQ multiplex PCR; TCRdb's version includes in-frame clones alone and lacks a portion of them. The sample holds 110,000 or so clones, 94% seen once. Source: peripheral blood, taken at surgery. These receptor sequences come from a boy under two years old with hemimegalencephaly and intractable seizures.

As to this clone: Other DNA sequences from this sample encode an identical CDR3 as well. In DNA, the CDR3 is TGTGCCAGCAGCTTGGACCTGGCCAAAAACATTCAGTACTTC. The encoded protein is CASSLDLAKNIQYF. The J gene is TRBJ2-4, the V gene TRBV5-4; D not resolved. CDR1 is SGHNT, CDR2 YYREEE, per germline (reference sequence). V was trimmed by 0 bases and J by 1 base, leaving 5 bases between them. CDR3 length: 14 amino acids. The entire variable domain, with the rest obtained from reference TRBV5-4 and TRBJ2-4, is as follows: ETGVTQSPTHLIKTRGQQVTLRCSSQSGHNTVSWYQQALGQGPQFIFQYYREEENGRGNFPPRFSGLQFPNYSSELNVNALELDDSALYLCASSLDLAKNIQYFGAGTRLSVL.

This clone was counted only a few times. V and J are TRBV4-1 and TRBJ2-3, with unresolved D. This CDR3 is built from 13 residues. Trimming took off 0 bases at V and 4 bases at J, with 5 bases between the two ends. Germline V gives CDR1 MGHRA, CDR2 YSYEKL. CDR3 DNA: TGCGCCAGCAGCCAAGATCCCCCAGATACGCAGTATTTT. Its protein is CASSQDPPDTQYF.

V usage is TRBV5-5 and J usage is TRBJ2-3; unclear D gene. The CDR3 has 14 amino acids. The V gene lost 4 bases and the J gene lost 2 bases, with 11 bases spanning the gap. Germline lookup yields CDR1 SGHKS and CDR2 YYEKEE (reference sequence). The DNA for the CDR3 is TGTGCCAGCAGCCCCCGAGAGAACACAGATACGCAGTATTTT. Translation gives CASSPRENTDTQYF. The full variable domain, with the rest looked up from reference TRBV5-5 and TRBJ2-3, is DAGVTQSPTHLIKTRGQQVTLRCSPISGHKSVSWYQQVLGQGPQFIFQYYEKEERGRGNFPDRFSARQFPNYSSELNVNALLLGDSALYLCASSPRENTDTQYFGPGTRLTVL.

The genes are TRBV27 and TRBJ1-2; D possibly corresponds to TRBD1 (5 bases). The germline V and J ends were trimmed by 3 bases and 4 bases, with 12 bases remaining between them. This CDR3 spans 14 amino acids. From germline, CDR1 is MNHEY and CDR2 SMNVEV (reference sequence). The CDR3 DNA sequence: TGTGCCAGCAGTTTGGTGGGACGGGGCTATGGCTACACCTTC. It yields the protein CASSLVGRGYGYTF.

The rearrangement joins TRBV6-5 to TRBJ1-5; 7 positions match TRBD1. There are 14 residues in the CDR3. Germline CDR1 MNHEY, CDR2 SVGAGI. The junction had 6 bases not matched to a gene; V was cut back by 10 bases and J by 0 bases. CDR3 residues: CATDRDNSNQPQHF. The CDR3 DNA reads TGTGCCACCGACAGGGACAATAGCAATCAGCCCCAGCATTTT.

V gene TRBV5-1 combines with J gene TRBJ2-7; no clear D. The germline V gene encodes CDR1 SGHRS and CDR2 YFSETQ. Trimming left V 0 bases short and J 2 bases short, with 6 bases between. CDR3 length: 13 amino acids. This CDR3 reads CASSLALPYEQYF. The DNA of the CDR3 is TGCGCCAGCAGCTTGGCACTACCCTACGAGCAGTACTTC.

This chain uses TRBV7-9 with TRBJ2-4, with no clear D. Looked up from germline, CDR1 is SEHNR and CDR2 is FQNEAQ (reference sequence). The CDR3 is 17 amino acids. Trimming cost V 3 bases and J 0 bases, with 15 bases left between them. The CDR3 is CASSFPGPYLAKNIQYF. In nucleotides, the CDR3 is TGTGCCAGCAGCTTCCCGGGCCCTTATTTAGCCAAAAACATTCAGTACTTC.

The rearrangement uses TRBV5-1 and TRBJ2-2; TRBD2 matches 8 bases. Per the germline V gene, CDR1 is SGHRS and CDR2 is YFSETQ. There are 14 residues in the CDR3. The V gene end was trimmed by 4 bases and the J gene end by 3 bases; junction bases not matched to a gene: 2. DNA of the CDR3: TGCGCCAGCAGCCCGGGGGGGTACACCGGGGAGCTGTTTTTT. It specifies CASSPGGYTGELFF.

V is TRBV6-5 and J is TRBJ2-3; D is possibly TRBD1 (6 bases). This CDR3 is 15 amino acids long. With 6 bases removed from V and 5 bases from J, the gap between germline ends came to 18 bases. CDR1 and CDR2 from the germline V gene are MNHEY and SVGAGI. The CDR3 DNA reads TGTGCCAGCAGGGACACACAGGGAGCCGGAGATACGCAGTATTTT. As protein: CASRDTQGAGDTQYF.

This chain uses TRBV5-1 with TRBJ2-5; 8 positions match TRBD2. CDR3 length: 15 residues. V shed 4 bases and J 1 base; nucleotides not matched to a gene: 6. From germline, CDR1 is SGHRS and CDR2 YFSETQ. CDR3 sequence: CASSPGLAGQETQYF. In DNA form, the CDR3 reads TGCGCCAGCAGCCCTGGACTAGCCGGCCAAGAGACCCAGTACTTC.

V and J are TRBV27 and TRBJ2-3; no firm D call. Germline V gene sequence: CDR1 MNHEY, CDR2 SMNVEV (reference sequence). Trimming removed 4 bases at V and 1 base at J, with 6 bases between. The CDR3 runs 13 residues. The CDR3 is CASSWRRTDTQYF. In DNA, the CDR3 is TGTGCCAGCAGTTGGCGGCGCACAGATACGCAGTATTTT.

This chain joins TRBV19 and TRBJ1-1, with 7 bases that match TRBD1. V was pared by 0 bases and J by 4 bases, with 2 bases of the junction left unmatched. The CDR3 has 14 amino acids. Germline lookup yields CDR1 LNHDA and CDR2 SQIVND (reference sequence). This chain's CDR3 is CASSIDSGGTEAFF. The CDR3 coding sequence is TGTGCCAGTAGTATAGATTCAGGGGGCACTGAAGCTTTCTTT.

The chain has TRBV24-1 and TRBJ2-3, with D uncertain. V was clipped by 8 bases and J by 1 base, with 9 bases between them. The CDR3 length is 13 residues. From germline, CDR1 is KGHDR and CDR2 SFDVKD. The CDR3 is CATKGLGTDTQYF. In DNA form, the CDR3 reads TGTGCCACCAAAGGGCTTGGCACAGATACGCAGTATTTT.

The chain couples TRBV7-8 to TRBJ2-3; D assignment may be TRBD1 or TRBD2 (5 bases each). V lost 4 bases to trimming and J lost 0 bases, with 5 bases between them. CDR3 length equals 13 residues. Germline CDR1 SGHVS, CDR2 FQNEAQ. Here the CDR3 DNA reads TGTGCCAGCAGCTGGGACAGCACAGATACGCAGTATTTT. It specifies CASSWDSTDTQYF.

The V call is TRBV7-9, the J call TRBJ2-7, with D possibly TRBD2 on 7 matching bases. The CDR3 is 14 amino acids. V lost 5 bases to trimming and J lost 4 bases, with 15 bases between them. The germline gives CDR1 SEHNR, CDR2 FQNEAQ (reference sequence). The CDR3 region has the DNA TGTGCCAGCAGCGCGGGGGCGTCGAAGTACGAGCAGTACTTC. Translation: CASSAGASKYEQYF.

The rearrangement links TRBV7-8 to TRBJ2-2; D is undetermined. The CDR3 covers 15 residues. Germline lookup yields CDR1 SGHVS and CDR2 FQNEAQ. V was cut by 1 base and J by 4 bases, with 10 bases left in between. CDR3 DNA: TGTGCCAGCAGCTTAGGAGGACGGCCCACCGGGGAGCTGTTTTTT. Translation gives CASSLGGRPTGELFF.

The V call is TRBV30, the J call TRBJ1-1; D not certain. Trimming shortened V by 3 bases and J by 5 bases, and 10 bases separated the two germline ends. This CDR3 is built from 12 residues. CDR1 and CDR2 (germline): GTSNPN, SVGIG (reference sequence). CDR3 sequence: CAWSDSGTEAFF. CDR3 in DNA: TGTGCCTGGAGCGACTCCGGGACTGAAGCTTTCTTT.

The rearrangement uses TRBV29-1 and TRBJ1-3; D possibly corresponds to TRBD1 (5 bases). CDR1 and CDR2 from the germline V gene are SQVTM and ANQGSEA. V lost 6 bases and J 0 bases, leaving 9 bases between the germline ends. The CDR3 totals 13 residues. The CDR3 reads CSVSGSSGNTIYF. In DNA form, the CDR3 reads TGCAGCGTCTCAGGGAGCTCTGGAAACACCATATATTTT.

This chain links TRBV3-1 (or the pseudogene TRBV3-2) with TRBJ2-7; D unclear. The CDR3 covers 14 residues. Germline-derived CDR1 and CDR2 are LGHDT and YNNKEL (reference sequence). Trimming stripped 4 bases from V and 3 bases from J, with 13 bases between. The CDR3 loop reads CASSLRSLYYEQYF. CDR3 DNA: TGTGCCAGCAGCCTCCGGAGCCTCTACTACGAGCAGTACTTC.

J is TRBJ2-7 and V is TRBV5-6; 8 positions agree with TRBD2. This CDR3 contains 14 residues. The V gene's germline CDR1 is SGHDT and CDR2 YYEEEE. The trim removed 0 bases at V and 1 base at J, leaving 0 bases unmatched. The CDR3 spells CASSLGLASYEQYF. The CDR3, as DNA: TGTGCCAGCAGCTTGGGACTAGCGTCCTACGAGCAGTACTTC.

This chain uses TRBV5-1 with TRBJ2-1; 8 nucleotides match TRBD2. The CDR3 is 15 residues long. The germline V gene encodes CDR1 SGHRS and CDR2 YFSETQ. The V gene end was trimmed by 4 bases and the J gene end by 9 bases; junction bases not matched to a gene: 12. The CDR3 reads CASSPSGTSIGEQFF. The DNA for the CDR3 is TGCGCCAGCAGCCCTTCCGGGACTAGTATCGGTGAGCAGTTCTTC.

The CDR3 region has the DNA TGTGCCAGCAGCTTATTGCCACGATACGAGCAGTACTTC. Translation gives CASSLLPRYEQYF. This rearrangement joins TRBV7-2 to TRBJ2-7; no reliable D call. Between the trimmed V and J ends, which lost 2 bases and 4 bases, there was a span of 9 bases. Germline V CDR1 and CDR2: SGHTA, FQGNSA. The CDR3 contains 13 residues.

The rearrangement links TRBV28 to TRBJ1-5; 10 bases line up with TRBD1. This CDR3 has 17 amino acids. Trimming took 6 bases from V and 7 from J; bases not matched to a gene: 15. Per the germline V gene, CDR1 is MDHEN and CDR2 is SYDVKM. The CDR3: CASSYDRGRVGKQPQHF. CDR3 DNA sequence: TGTGCCAGCAGCTACGACAGGGGGCGCGTTGGGAAACAGCCCCAGCATTTT.

This clone was seen just once. The chain combines TRBV5-6 with TRBJ2-7, with D tentatively TRBD1 (5 bases). This CDR3 has 12 residues. V lost 2 bases to trimming and J lost 7 bases, with 10 bases between them. Germline V gene data show CDR1 as SGHDT and CDR2 as YYEEEE. The CDR3 sequence is CASSFGAGEQYF. The CDR3, as DNA: TGTGCCAGCAGCTTTGGGGCTGGAGAGCAGTACTTC.

This chain connects TRBV4-1 to TRBJ2-7; 11 positions agree with TRBD2. Germline CDR1 MGHRA, CDR2 YSYEKL. There are 15 residues in the CDR3. V lost 3 bases and J lost 1; bases outside the gene matches: 2. CDR3 coding DNA: TGCGCCAGCAGCCAGGGACTAGCGGTATCCTACGAGCAGTACTTC. Protein product: CASSQGLAVSYEQYF.

This chain uses TRBV27 with TRBJ2-2; 7 positions agree with TRBD2. CDR1 is MNHEY, CDR2 SMNVEV, per germline (reference sequence). The CDR3 runs 19 residues. V shed 7 bases and J 4 bases; nucleotides not matched to a gene: 21. CDR3 bases: TGTGCCAGCACTAAAAGGATGCTAGCGGAATGGGGGAGCACCGGGGAGCTGTTTTTT. Residues: CASTKRMLAEWGSTGELFF.

J is TRBJ2-1 and V is TRBV7-9, with 8 bases aligning to TRBD1. This CDR3 spans 15 amino acids. Germline V lookup: CDR1 SEHNR, CDR2 FQNEAQ (reference sequence). Trimming at V came to 5 bases and at J to 5 bases, leaving 8 bases not matched to a gene. Written as DNA, the CDR3 is TGTGCCAGCAGCGCTAGGGGACAGGCCGACAATGAGCAGTTCTTC. This sequence encodes CASSARGQADNEQFF.

This clone was seen only once. The CDR3 spells CASSLVPGEQFF. CDR3 DNA sequence: TGCGCCAGCAGCTTGGTGCCCGGGGAGCAGTTCTTC. This chain links TRBV5-1 with TRBJ2-1; D uncertain. CDR3 length equals 12 residues. Germline-derived CDR1 and CDR2 are SGHRS and YFSETQ. Trimming took 0 bases from V and 10 from J, leaving 8 bases between them.

The genes are TRBV23-1 and TRBJ1-5, with TRBD1 matching over 9 bases. TRBV23-1 is an ORF for which the function is uncertain. This CDR3 has 15 residues. The V and J ends lost 7 bases and 6 bases, in that order; junction bases with no gene match: 10. The CDR3 region is CASNLPDRGSQPQHF. DNA for the CDR3: TGCGCCAGCAACCTCCCGGACAGGGGTAGTCAGCCCCAGCATTTT.

This rearrangement joins TRBV7-2 to TRBJ2-5; maybe TRBD1 (5 bases). Germline V gene sequence: CDR1 SGHTA, CDR2 FQGNSA. Trimming took off 2 bases at V and 5 bases at J, with 15 bases between the two ends. The CDR3 is made up of 15 amino acids. CDR3 nucleotide sequence: TGTGCCAGCAGCTTATCAAGGGGCTGGGGTGAGACCCAGTACTTC. Its protein is CASSLSRGWGETQYF.